Below, one T cell receptor beta chain is given with its context. This sample was taken from a study of T cells after yellow fever vaccination. MiXCR was run by TCRdb on the 5' RACE reads, yielding one entry per CDR3 protein. The sample contains about 260,000 distinct CDR3 sequences, 10% to 15% of which appear only once. The germline gives CDR1 SGHAT, CDR2 FQNNGV. J gave up 8 bases and V 4 bases, and 4 bases lay outside the gene matches. The CDR3 has 13 amino acids. The source material was CD4+ T cells sorted from PBMCs, sampled 45 days after the yellow fever booster vaccination. V gene TRBV11-2 combines with J gene TRBJ2-1; 8 bases line up with TRBD2. The sequence came from a man aged 25 to 40 who received the YFV17D yellow fever vaccine. The CDR3 region is CASSWAGGHEQFF. In DNA form, the CDR3 reads TGTGCCAGCAGCTGGGCGGGGGGACATGAGCAGTTCTTC.